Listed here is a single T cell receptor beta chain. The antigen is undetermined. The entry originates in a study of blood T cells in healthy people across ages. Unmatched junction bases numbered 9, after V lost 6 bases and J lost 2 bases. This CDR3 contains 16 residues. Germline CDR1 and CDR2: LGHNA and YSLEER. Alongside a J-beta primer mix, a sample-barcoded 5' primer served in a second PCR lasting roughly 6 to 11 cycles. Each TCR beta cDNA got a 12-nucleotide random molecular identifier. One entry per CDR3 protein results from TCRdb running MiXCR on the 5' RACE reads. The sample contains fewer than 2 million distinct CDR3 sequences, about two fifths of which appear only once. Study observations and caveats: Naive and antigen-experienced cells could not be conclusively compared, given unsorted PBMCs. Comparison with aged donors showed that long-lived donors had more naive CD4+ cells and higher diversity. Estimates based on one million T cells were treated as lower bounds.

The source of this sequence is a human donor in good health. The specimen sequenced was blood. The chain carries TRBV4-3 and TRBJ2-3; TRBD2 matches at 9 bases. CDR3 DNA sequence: TGCGCCAGCAGACGCAATCTAGCGGGGTTCACAGATACGCAGTATTTT. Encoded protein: CASRRNLAGFTDTQYF.